What follows describes a single TCR beta chain. Its antigen specificity is not known. No qualities accompany the bases; no much larger clone lies one base away. This sample stems from a study of OX40 agonist ivuxolimab in advanced cancers. Study-level background: Ivuxolimab was a fully human IgG2 agonistic monoclonal antibody targeting the costimulatory receptor OX40 (CD134). Intravenous ivuxolimab was administered to patients every 2 weeks at six dose levels: 0.01, 0.1, 0.3, 1.5, 3 and 10 mg/kg. Of the roughly 50 dose-escalation patients, hepatocellular carcinoma was present in about 20, melanoma in approximately 15, renal cell carcinoma in 9 and head and neck cancer in 9. The dose-escalation cohort was over 70% male with a mean age of approximately 59 years, ranging from roughly 23 to 90. Prior anti-PD-1, anti-PD-L1 or anti-CTLA-4 therapy was permitted, and approximately 40% of dose-escalation patients had received checkpoint inhibitors. Three dose-escalation patients achieved partial responses, one with hepatocellular carcinoma and two with cutaneous melanoma. Peripheral TCRbeta sequencing was intended to test whether TCR sequence diversity was altered and clonal T-cell expansion was caused by ivuxolimab. The monotherapy dose-escalation portion (N ≈ 50 patients) of the phase I ivuxolimab trial is reported in the paper.

CDR1 MNHNS and CDR2 SASEGT were looked up in the germline V gene. Inclusive of the bounding cysteine and phenylalanine, the CDR3 is 14 residues long. Here the CDR3 DNA is all that survives: 42 bases in frame from base 1. V loses 2 bases, J loses 1 base, and the germline ends lie 8 bases apart. The trial excluded patients who had a history of autoimmune disease or who were on systemic immunosuppression. In every dose cohort, peripheral blood was drawn for TCR sequencing at baseline, cycle 4 day 1, and cycle 7 day 1. The samples were drawn from a first-in-human, open-label, multicenter phase I dose-escalation trial of ivuxolimab. Adults with locally advanced or metastatic head and neck squamous cell, hepatocellular, melanoma or renal cell carcinoma were enrolled in the trial. Before TCR sequencing, CD4+ T cells and CD8+ T cells from peripheral blood were sorted into separate populations. Here is what the overall study found, with its caveats: The antigen specificity of the peripheral T cells that underwent clonal expansion was not determined. After ivuxolimab, expanded clones were on average more numerous among CD8+ T cells than among CD4+ T cells. Partial responders in the 0.1-3.0 mg/kg groups had among the lowest normalized peripheral clonal expansion, especially among CD8+ T cells. At doses of 0.1 to 3.0 mg/kg, clonal expansion of both CD4+ and CD8+ blood T cells was observed from baseline to week 6. Low levels of normalized T-cell clonal expansion were also seen in some nonresponding patients.

Genomic DNA was isolated from the sorted cells so that the TCRbeta CDR3 region could be sequenced. The immunoSEQ Assay was used for sequencing of TCRbeta CDR3 regions. TCRdb limited this immuneACCESS table to in-frame rearrangements with V and J called. A share of clones is missing; checked studies link under half to unresolved V genes, and the rest is unexplained. For this sample the table gives about 83,000 clones, of which around 84% were detected only once. Jointly, the top ten make up 1.5% to 2% of the sample. This TCR came from an adult with an advanced solid tumor such as melanoma, head and neck, liver or kidney cancer. The V and J segments used are TRBV6-1 and TRBJ1-1, with the D gene call left open. The specimen was CD4+ or CD8+ T cells sorted from blood, collected in a trial of the OX40 agonist ivuxolimab. In nucleotides, the sequence is TGTGCCAGCAGTGAAATCAGCCGGAACACTGAAGCTTTCTTT. This yields the protein CASSEISRNTEAFF.